Presented here are 4 T cell receptor beta chains from one specimen sequenced in a study of blood T cell repertoires in COVID-19. The data were produced by immunoSEQ multiplex PCR, yet TCRdb's version contains in-frame clones alone and is incomplete. The repertoire includes 65,000 to 95,000 clones, about 89% of them detected once, and about 2.5% sits in the top ten. Sequenced material: peripheral blood. The source of these receptors is a man aged 45-65 years with COVID-19, enrolled during active disease.

This chain joins TRBV15 and TRBJ2-3; a weak D match, TRBD1 (9 bases). Between the trimmed V and J ends, which lost 5 bases and 4 bases, there was a span of 31 bases. Germline V gene sequence: CDR1 LNHNV, CDR2 YYDKDF (reference sequence). CDR3 length: 20 amino acids. The CDR3 sequence: CATSDTGQGWASGPPDTQYF. The CDR3 DNA follows: TGTGCCACCAGCGACACGGGACAGGGATGGGCTAGCGGGCCACCAGATACGCAGTATTTT.

J is TRBJ2-5 and V is TRBV5-1; 14 bases are shared with TRBD2. Germline V gene lookup returns CDR1 SGHRS and CDR2 YFSETQ. V lost 0 bases, J lost 4 bases, and 2 bases stayed unmatched. The CDR3 loop spans 16 amino acids. CDR3 sequence: CASSLAGTSGRETQYF. CDR3 DNA: TGCGCCAGCAGCTTGGCCGGGACTAGCGGGAGAGAGACCCAGTACTTC.

The chain recombines TRBV14 with TRBJ2-1, with D possibly matching TRBD1 (5 bases). This CDR3 spans 14 amino acids. Germline V gene lookup returns CDR1 SGHDN and CDR2 FVKESK. Trimming shortened V by 0 bases and J by 3 bases, and 6 bases separated the two germline ends. CDR3 loop: CASSQDRVYNEQFF. In nucleotides, the CDR3 is TGTGCCAGCAGCCAAGACAGGGTCTACAATGAGCAGTTCTTC.

V is TRBV7-9 and J is TRBJ2-4; TRBD1 matches 10 bases. Germline CDR1 is SEHNR and CDR2 is FQNEAQ (reference sequence). This CDR3 is built from 14 residues. The ends lost 6 bases at V and 6 bases at J; junction bases unmatched: 5. CDR3 nucleotide sequence: TGTGCCAGCAGTTCCGGGACAGGGGTAAACATTCAGTACTTC. Its translation is CASSSGTGVNIQYF.